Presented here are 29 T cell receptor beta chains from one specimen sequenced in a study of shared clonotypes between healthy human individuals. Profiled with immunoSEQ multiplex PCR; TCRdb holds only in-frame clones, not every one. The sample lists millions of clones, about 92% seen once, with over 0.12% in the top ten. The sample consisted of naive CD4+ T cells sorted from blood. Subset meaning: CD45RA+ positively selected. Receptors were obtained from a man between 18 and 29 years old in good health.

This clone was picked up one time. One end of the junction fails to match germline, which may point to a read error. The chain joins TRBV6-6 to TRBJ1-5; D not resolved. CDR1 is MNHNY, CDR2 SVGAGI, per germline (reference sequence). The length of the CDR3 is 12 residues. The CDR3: CASSYTGQAQHF. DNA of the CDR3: TGTGCCAGCAGTTACACCGGTCAGGCCCAGCATTTT.

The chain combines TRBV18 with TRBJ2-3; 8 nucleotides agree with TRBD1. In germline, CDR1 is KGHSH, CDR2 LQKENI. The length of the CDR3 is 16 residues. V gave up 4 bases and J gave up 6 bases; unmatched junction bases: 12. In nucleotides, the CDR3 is TGTGCCAGCTCACTTACATGGACAGGGTTGGAGGATACGCAGTATTTT. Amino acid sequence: CASSLTWTGLEDTQYF. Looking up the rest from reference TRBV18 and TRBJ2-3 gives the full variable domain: NAGVMQNPRHLVRRRGQEARLRCSPMKGHSHVYWYRQLPEEGLKFMVYLQKENIIDESGMPKERFSAEFPKEGPSILRIQQVVRGDSAAYFCASSLTWTGLEDTQYFGPGTRLTVL.

CDR3: CAWTRDRAGEQYF. The CDR3 region has the DNA TGTGCCTGGACCCGAGACAGGGCAGGGGAGCAGTACTTC. The rearrangement joins TRBV30 to TRBJ2-7; 7 positions agree with TRBD1. With V trimmed by 4 bases and J by 7 bases, 10 bases remained unmatched. This CDR3 region has 13 residues. The germline V gene encodes CDR1 GTSNPN and CDR2 SVGIG (reference sequence).

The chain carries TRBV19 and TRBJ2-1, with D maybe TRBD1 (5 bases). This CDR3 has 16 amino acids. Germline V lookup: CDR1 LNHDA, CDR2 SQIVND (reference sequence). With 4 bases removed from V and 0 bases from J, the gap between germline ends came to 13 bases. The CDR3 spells CASSRQGLSSYNEQFF. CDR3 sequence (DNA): TGTGCCAGTAGTAGGCAGGGCCTCAGCTCCTACAATGAGCAGTTCTTC. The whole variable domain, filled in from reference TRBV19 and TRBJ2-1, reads DGGITQSPKYLFRKEGQNVTLSCEQNLNHDAMYWYRQDPGQGLRLIYYSQIVNDFQKGDIAEGYSVSREKKESFPLTVTSAQKNPTAFYLCASSRQGLSSYNEQFFGPGTRLTVL.

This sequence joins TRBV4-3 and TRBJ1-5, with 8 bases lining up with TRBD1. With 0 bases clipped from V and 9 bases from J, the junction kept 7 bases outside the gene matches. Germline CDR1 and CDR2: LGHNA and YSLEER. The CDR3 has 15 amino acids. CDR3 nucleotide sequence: TGCGCCAGCAGCCAAGAACGGGACAGGACCCGGCCCCAGCATTTT. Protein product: CASSQERDRTRPQHF.

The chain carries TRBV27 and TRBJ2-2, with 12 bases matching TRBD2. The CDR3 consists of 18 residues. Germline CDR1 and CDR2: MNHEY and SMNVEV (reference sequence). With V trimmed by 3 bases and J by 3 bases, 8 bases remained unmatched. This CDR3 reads CASSFQTSGRYHTGELFF. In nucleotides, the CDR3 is TGTGCCAGCAGTTTTCAAACTAGCGGGAGGTATCACACCGGGGAGCTGTTTTTT.

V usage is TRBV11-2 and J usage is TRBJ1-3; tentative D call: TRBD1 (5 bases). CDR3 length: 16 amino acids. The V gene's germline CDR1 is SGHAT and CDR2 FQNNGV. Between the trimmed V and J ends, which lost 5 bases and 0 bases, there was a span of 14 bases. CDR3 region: CASSTVGTVSGNTIYF. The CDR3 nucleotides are TGTGCCAGCAGCACGGTTGGGACGGTCTCTGGAAACACCATATATTTT.

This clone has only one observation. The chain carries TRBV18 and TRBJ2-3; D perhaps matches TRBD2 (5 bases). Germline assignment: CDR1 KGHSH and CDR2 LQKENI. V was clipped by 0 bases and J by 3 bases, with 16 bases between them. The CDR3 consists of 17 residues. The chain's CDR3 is CASSPPSSMRETDTQYF. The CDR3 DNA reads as TGTGCCAGCTCACCACCGTCGTCTATGAGGGAGACAGATACGCAGTATTTT.

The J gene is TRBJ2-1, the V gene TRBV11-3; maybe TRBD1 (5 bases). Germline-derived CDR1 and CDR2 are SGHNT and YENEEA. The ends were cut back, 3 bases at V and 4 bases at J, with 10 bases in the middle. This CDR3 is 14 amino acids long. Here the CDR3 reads CASSFQGLYNEQFF. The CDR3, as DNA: TGTGCCAGCAGCTTTCAGGGCCTTTACAATGAGCAGTTCTTC.

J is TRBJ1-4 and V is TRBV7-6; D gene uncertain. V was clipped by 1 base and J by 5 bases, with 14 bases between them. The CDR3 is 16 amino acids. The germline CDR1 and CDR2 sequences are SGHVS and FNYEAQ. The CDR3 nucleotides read TGTGCCAGCAGCTTAGGGAGTCCGCGTTGGAATGAAAAACTGTTTTTT. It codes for CASSLGSPRWNEKLFF.

CDR3 sequence reads: CAISELGTANTGELFF. The CDR3 nucleotides are TGTGCCATCAGTGAGCTGGGCACCGCGAACACCGGGGAGCTGTTTTTT. This chain joins TRBV10-3 and TRBJ2-2; no reliable D call. Germline V CDR1 and CDR2: ENHRY, SYGVKD. The length of the CDR3 is 16 residues. V lost 2 bases and J 0 bases, leaving 10 bases between the germline ends.

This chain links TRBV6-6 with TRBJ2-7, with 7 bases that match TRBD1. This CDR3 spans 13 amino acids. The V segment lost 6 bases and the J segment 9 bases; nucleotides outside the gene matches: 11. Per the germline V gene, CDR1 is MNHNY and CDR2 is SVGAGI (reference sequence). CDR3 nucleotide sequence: TGTGCCAGCAGACCGGACAGGTCGCTAGGGCAGTACTTC. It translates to CASRPDRSLGQYF.

CDR3 residues: CASSPTDRVTQYF. The CDR3 coding sequence is TGTGCCAGCAGCCCGACCGACAGGGTGACTCAGTACTTC. The V call is TRBV7-9, the J call TRBJ2-4, with 7 bases fitting TRBD1. Trimming removed 5 bases from V and 12 bases from J; junction bases left unmatched: 10. Germline values: CDR1 SEHNR, CDR2 FQNEAQ (reference sequence). This CDR3 is 13 amino acids long. The full variable domain, its missing parts supplied by reference TRBV7-9 and TRBJ2-4, is DTGVSQNPRHKITKRGQNVTFRCDPISEHNRLYWYRQTLGQGPEFLTYFQNEAQLEKSRLLSDRFSAERPKGSFSTLEIQRTEQGDSAMYLCASSPTDRVTQYFGAGTRLSVL.

The CDR3 here is CASSLRTGQRNTIYF. The CDR3 coding sequence is TGTGCCAGCAGCTTACGGACAGGGCAAAGAAACACCATATATTTT. The chain joins TRBV11-3 to TRBJ1-3; 8 nucleotides agree with TRBD1. J was trimmed by 5 bases and V by 2 bases; bases with no gene match: 5. There are 15 residues in the CDR3. Germline CDR1 is SGHNT and CDR2 is YENEEA.

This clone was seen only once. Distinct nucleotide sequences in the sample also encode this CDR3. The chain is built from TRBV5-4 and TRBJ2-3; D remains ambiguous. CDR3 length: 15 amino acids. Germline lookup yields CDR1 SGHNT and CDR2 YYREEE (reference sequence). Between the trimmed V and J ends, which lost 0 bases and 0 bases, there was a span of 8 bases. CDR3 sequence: CASSLAGASTDTQYF. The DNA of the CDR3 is TGTGCCAGCAGCTTGGCGGGTGCTAGCACAGATACGCAGTATTTT.

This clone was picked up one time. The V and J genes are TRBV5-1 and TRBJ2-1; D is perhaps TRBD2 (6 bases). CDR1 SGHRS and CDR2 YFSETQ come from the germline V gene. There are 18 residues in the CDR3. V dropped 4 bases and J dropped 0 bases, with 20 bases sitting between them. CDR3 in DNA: TGCGCCAGCAGCCCGAGACGGGTAACAGCGGGCTCCTACAATGAGCAGTTCTTC. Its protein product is CASSPRRVTAGSYNEQFF.

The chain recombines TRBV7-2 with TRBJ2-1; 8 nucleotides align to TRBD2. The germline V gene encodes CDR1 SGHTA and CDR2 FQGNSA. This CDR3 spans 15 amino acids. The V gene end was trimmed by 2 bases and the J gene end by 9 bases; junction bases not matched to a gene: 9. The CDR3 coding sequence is TGTGCCAGCAGCTTATCACTAGCGGCTCACAGTGAGCAGTTCTTC. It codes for CASSLSLAAHSEQFF.

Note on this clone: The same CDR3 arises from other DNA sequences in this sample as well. The CDR3 region is CASSQPGLANYNEQFF. CDR3 DNA sequence: TGCGCCAGCAGCCAGCCCGGGCTGGCAAACTACAATGAGCAGTTCTTC. The chain is built from TRBV4-1 and TRBJ2-1; no clear D. The CDR3 sequence is 16 residues long. Per germline, CDR1 MGHRA and CDR2 YSYEKL. Trimming took off 3 bases at V and 3 bases at J, with 15 bases between the two ends.

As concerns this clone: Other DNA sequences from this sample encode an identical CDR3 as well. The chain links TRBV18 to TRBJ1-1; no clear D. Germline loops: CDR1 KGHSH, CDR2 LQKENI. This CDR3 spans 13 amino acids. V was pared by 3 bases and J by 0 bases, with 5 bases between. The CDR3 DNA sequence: TGTGCCAGCTCACCCAGTCTGAACACTGAAGCTTTCTTT. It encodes CASSPSLNTEAFF.

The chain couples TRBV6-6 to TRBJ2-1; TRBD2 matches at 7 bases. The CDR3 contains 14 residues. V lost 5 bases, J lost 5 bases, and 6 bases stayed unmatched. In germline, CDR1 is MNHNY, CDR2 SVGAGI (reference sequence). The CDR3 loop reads CASSPRDYNNEQFF. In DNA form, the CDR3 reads TGTGCCAGCAGTCCCCGGGACTATAACAATGAGCAGTTCTTC.

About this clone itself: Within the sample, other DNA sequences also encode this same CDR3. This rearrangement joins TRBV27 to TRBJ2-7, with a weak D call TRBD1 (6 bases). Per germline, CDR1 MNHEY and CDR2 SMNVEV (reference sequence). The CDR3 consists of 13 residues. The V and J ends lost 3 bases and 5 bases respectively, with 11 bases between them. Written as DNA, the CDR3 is TGTGCCAGCAGTTTTACAGGGCGGGACGAGCAGTACTTC. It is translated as CASSFTGRDEQYF.

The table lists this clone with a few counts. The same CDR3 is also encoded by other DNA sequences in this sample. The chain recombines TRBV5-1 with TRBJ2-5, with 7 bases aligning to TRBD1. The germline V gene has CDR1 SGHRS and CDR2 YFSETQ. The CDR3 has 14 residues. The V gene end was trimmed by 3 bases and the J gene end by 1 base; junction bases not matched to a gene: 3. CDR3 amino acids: CASSSGDSQETQYF. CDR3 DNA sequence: TGCGCCAGCAGCTCTGGGGACAGCCAAGAGACCCAGTACTTC.

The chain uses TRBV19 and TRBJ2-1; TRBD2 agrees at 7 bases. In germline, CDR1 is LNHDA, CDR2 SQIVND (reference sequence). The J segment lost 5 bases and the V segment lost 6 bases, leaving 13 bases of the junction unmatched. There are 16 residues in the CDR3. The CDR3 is CASSGEGGAGHNEQFF. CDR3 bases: TGTGCCAGTAGCGGGGAGGGAGGAGCGGGGCACAATGAGCAGTTCTTC.

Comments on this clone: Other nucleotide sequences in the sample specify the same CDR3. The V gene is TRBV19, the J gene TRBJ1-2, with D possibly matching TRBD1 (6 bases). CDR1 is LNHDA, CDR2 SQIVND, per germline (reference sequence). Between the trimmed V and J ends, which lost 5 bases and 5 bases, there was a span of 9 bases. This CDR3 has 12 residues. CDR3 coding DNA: TGTGCCAGTAGTCGACAGGCGTATGGCTACACCTTC. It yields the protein CASSRQAYGYTF.

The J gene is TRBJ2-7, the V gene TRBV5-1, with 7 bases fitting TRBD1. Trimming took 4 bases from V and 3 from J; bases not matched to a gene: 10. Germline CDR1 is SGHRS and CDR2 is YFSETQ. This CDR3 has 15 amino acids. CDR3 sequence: CASSDRDSPSYEQYF. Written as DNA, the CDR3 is TGCGCCAGCAGCGACCGGGACAGCCCTAGCTACGAGCAGTACTTC.

This CDR3 is CSVVTLRGEKLFF. CDR3 coding DNA: TGCAGCGTTGTAACCCTCAGAGGTGAAAAACTGTTTTTT. The chain has TRBV29-1 and TRBJ1-4; no definite D call. The CDR3 loop spans 13 amino acids. Germline CDR1 reads SQVTM; CDR2 reads ANQGSEA. Deletions cut 4 bases from V and 7 bases from J, with 13 bases between.

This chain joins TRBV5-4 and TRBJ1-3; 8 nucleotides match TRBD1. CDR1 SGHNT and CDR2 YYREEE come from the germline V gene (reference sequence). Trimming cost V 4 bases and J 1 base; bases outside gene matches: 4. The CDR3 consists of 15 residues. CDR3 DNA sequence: TGTGCCAGCAGCCCCCGGACAGGGTCTGGAAACACCATATATTTT. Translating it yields CASSPRTGSGNTIYF.

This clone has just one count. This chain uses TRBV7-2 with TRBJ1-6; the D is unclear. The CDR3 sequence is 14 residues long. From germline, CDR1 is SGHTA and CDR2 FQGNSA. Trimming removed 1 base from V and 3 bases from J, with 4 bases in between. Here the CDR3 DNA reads TGTGCCAGCAGCTTAGAGAGCTATAATTCACCCCTCCACTTT. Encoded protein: CASSLESYNSPLHF.

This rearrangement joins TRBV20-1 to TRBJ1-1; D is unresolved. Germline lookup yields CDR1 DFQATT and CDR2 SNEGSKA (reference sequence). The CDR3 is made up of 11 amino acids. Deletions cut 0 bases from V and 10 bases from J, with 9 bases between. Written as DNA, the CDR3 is TGCAGTGCTAGAGATAAGAAGGCAGCTTTCTTT. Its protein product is CSARDKKAAFF.